This entry lists 14 T cell receptor beta chains sequenced from one sample in a study of blood T cell repertoires in COVID-19. Some clones are missing from TCRdb's copy, which holds only in-frame ones; the method was immunoSEQ multiplex PCR. Seen here are some 150,000 clones, roughly 90% observed once, and the top ten hold approximately 3%. Sequencing was performed on peripheral blood. These receptors were obtained from a man aged 60-69 years with acute or convalescent COVID-19.

The sample holds one count of this clone. The V call is TRBV19, the J call TRBJ1-2; tentative D call: TRBD1 (6 bases). V was cut by 7 bases and J by 2 bases, with 23 bases left in between. Germline assignment: CDR1 LNHDA and CDR2 SQIVND (reference sequence). The CDR3 covers 17 residues. CDR3: CASTIRGANLGNYGYTF. CDR3 coding DNA: TGTGCCAGTACCATCCGGGGGGCGAACTTGGGAAACTATGGCTACACCTTC.

This clone came up once. This rearrangement joins TRBV5-1 to TRBJ1-1; a weak D match, TRBD1 (5 bases). This CDR3 has 12 residues. Germline V lookup: CDR1 SGHRS, CDR2 YFSETQ. V lost 3 bases to trimming and J lost 4 bases, with 7 bases between them. Here the CDR3 reads CASSWGGTEAFF. CDR3 coding DNA: TGCGCCAGCAGCTGGGGGGGCACTGAAGCTTTCTTT.

The chain links TRBV10-3 to TRBJ1-5; D is perhaps TRBD1 (5 bases). Germline CDR1 and CDR2: ENHRY and SYGVKD. The CDR3 has 14 amino acids. Between the trimmed V and J ends, which lost 6 bases and 5 bases, there was a span of 14 bases. CDR3 residues: CAIRAWGEDQPQHF. The DNA of the CDR3 is TGTGCCATCAGGGCGTGGGGGGAAGATCAGCCCCAGCATTTT.

This CDR3 is CSVSGTGPTEAFF. The CDR3, as DNA: TGCAGCGTTAGTGGGACAGGGCCCACTGAAGCTTTCTTT. The rearrangement uses TRBV29-1 and TRBJ1-1, with 9 bases lining up with TRBD1. CDR3 length: 13 residues. Germline CDR1 is SQVTM and CDR2 is ANQGSEA. J was trimmed by 4 bases and V by 5 bases; bases with no gene match: 5.

The genes are TRBV7-2 and TRBJ1-1, with TRBD1 identical over 12 bases. The CDR3 spans 16 residues. Germline lookup yields CDR1 SGHTA and CDR2 FQGNSA. V was pared by 3 bases and J by 3 bases, with 5 bases of the junction left unmatched. CDR3 protein: CASSFPGQGADTEAFF. Written as DNA, the CDR3 is TGTGCCAGCAGCTTTCCGGGACAGGGGGCCGACACTGAAGCTTTCTTT.

The chain combines TRBV4-3 with TRBJ2-1; 13 bases match TRBD2. Trimming took 1 base from V and 4 from J; bases not matched to a gene: 4. Germline assignment: CDR1 LGHNA and CDR2 YSLEER. The CDR3 totals 17 residues. The CDR3, as DNA: TGCGCCAGCAGCCAAGCGGGACTAGCGGGATTATACAATGAGCAGTTCTTC. This encodes CASSQAGLAGLYNEQFF.

The chain has TRBV6-2 or TRBV6-3 and TRBJ2-7; D possibly corresponds to TRBD2 (5 bases). Trimming pared 4 bases from V and 10 bases from J, leaving 26 bases between. Per the germline V gene, CDR1 is MNHEY and CDR2 is SVGEGT. The CDR3 is 16 residues long. In DNA, the CDR3 is TGTGCCAGCAGTTCCTATGGACTGACCGCCGCCTTATTACAGTACTTC. Amino acids: CASSSYGLTAALLQYF.

This chain uses TRBV27 with TRBJ2-3; a weak D match, TRBD1 (5 bases). Germline CDR1 MNHEY, CDR2 SMNVEV (reference sequence). Trimming left V 1 base short and J 1 base short, with 9 bases between. This CDR3 has 15 residues. CDR3 DNA sequence: TGTGCCAGCAGTTTATGGGCGACAGGCACAGATACGCAGTATTTT. Its translation is CASSLWATGTDTQYF.

This sequence joins TRBV2 and TRBJ1-2; maybe TRBD1 (6 bases). CDR1 is SNHLY, CDR2 FYNNEI, per germline. The CDR3 runs 13 residues. V was pared by 7 bases and J by 6 bases, with 15 bases between. As DNA, the CDR3 is TGTGCCAGCATAACACAGGGCGATGATGGCTACACCTTC. Translated, it gives CASITQGDDGYTF.

The chain recombines TRBV19 with TRBJ1-5; no reliable D call. Germline values: CDR1 LNHDA, CDR2 SQIVND (reference sequence). V was trimmed by 3 bases and J by 6 bases, leaving 15 bases between them. The CDR3 consists of 15 residues. The CDR3 loop is CASSIVFRAGQPQHF. The DNA of the CDR3 is TGTGCCAGTAGTATCGTCTTTCGGGCGGGTCAGCCCCAGCATTTT.

This chain links TRBV30 with TRBJ1-1; 7 positions agree with TRBD1. This CDR3 has 14 amino acids. Trimming at V came to 5 bases and at J to 2 bases, leaving 8 bases not matched to a gene. Per germline, CDR1 GTSNPN and CDR2 SVGIG (reference sequence). The CDR3 here is CAWGTAVLNTEAFF. The CDR3 DNA follows: TGTGCCTGGGGGACAGCCGTTCTTAACACTGAAGCTTTCTTT. Combining the CDR3 with reference TRBV30 and TRBJ1-1 gives the whole variable domain SQTIHQWPATLVQPVGSPLSLECTVEGTSNPNLYWYRQAAGRGLQLLFYSVGIGQISSEVPQNLSASRPQDRQFILSSKKLLLSDSGFYLCAWGTAVLNTEAFFGQGTRLTVV.

The chain carries TRBV5-1 and TRBJ2-1; a weak D match, TRBD2 (6 bases). V was clipped by 4 bases and J by 8 bases, with 22 bases between them. CDR1 SGHRS and CDR2 YFSETQ come from the germline V gene. This CDR3 comprises 16 residues. CDR3 sequence: CASSSGGTPPTDEQFF. As DNA, the CDR3 is TGCGCCAGCAGCAGTGGGGGGACTCCCCCAACGGATGAGCAGTTCTTC.

The chain joins TRBV2 to TRBJ1-2; D gene ambiguous. V gave up 2 bases and J gave up 8 bases, with 12 bases separating them. Per germline, CDR1 SNHLY and CDR2 FYNNEI. The length of the CDR3 is 13 residues. CDR3 in DNA: TGTGCCAGCAGTGAAATGCCATCGCGGGGCTACACCTTC. It codes for CASSEMPSRGYTF. The whole variable domain, remainder taken from reference TRBV2 and TRBJ1-2, is EPEVTQTPSHQVTQMGQEVILRCVPISNHLYFYWYRQILGQKVEFLVSFYNNEISEKSEIFDDQFSVERPDGSNFTLKIRSTKLEDSAMYFCASSEMPSRGYTFGSGTRLTVV.

The J gene is TRBJ1-6, the V gene TRBV7-2, with 9 bases that match TRBD1. V lost 4 bases and J lost 10; bases outside the gene matches: 8. Germline loops: CDR1 SGHTA, CDR2 FQGNSA. CDR3 length: 15 residues. The CDR3: CASSSSGQGNSPLHF. As DNA, the CDR3 is TGTGCCAGCAGCTCGTCAGGACAGGGGAACTCACCCCTCCACTTT.